This T cell receptor beta chain was recovered during a study of blood T cell repertoires in COVID-19. For the study at large: From the United States, Italy and Spain came samples of acute and convalescent COVID-19. The cDNA or gDNA used as material had been derived from T cells, B-cell-depleted T cells, or PBMCs.

The study recruited people aged about 18 to 95 years across roughly 25 US areas. Germline assignment: CDR1 SGDLS and CDR2 YYNGEE. J was trimmed by 6 bases and V by 2 bases; bases with no gene match: 9. The CDR3 spans 16 residues. Sequencing used immunoSEQ multiplex PCR; TCRdb keeps in-frame clones, though not all of them. The sample yields roughly 210,000 clones, roughly 91% seen once. Sequenced: PBMCs or T cells enriched from blood (not recorded which). This TCR was sampled from a young man in a cohort exposed to, infected with or recovered from COVID-19 (not recorded which). The chain couples TRBV9 to TRBJ2-2; 8 nucleotides align to TRBD2. The CDR3 here is CASSVDAGLAPGELFF. CDR3 sequence (DNA): TGTGCCAGCAGCGTTGACGCCGGACTAGCTCCCGGGGAGCTGTTTTTT.